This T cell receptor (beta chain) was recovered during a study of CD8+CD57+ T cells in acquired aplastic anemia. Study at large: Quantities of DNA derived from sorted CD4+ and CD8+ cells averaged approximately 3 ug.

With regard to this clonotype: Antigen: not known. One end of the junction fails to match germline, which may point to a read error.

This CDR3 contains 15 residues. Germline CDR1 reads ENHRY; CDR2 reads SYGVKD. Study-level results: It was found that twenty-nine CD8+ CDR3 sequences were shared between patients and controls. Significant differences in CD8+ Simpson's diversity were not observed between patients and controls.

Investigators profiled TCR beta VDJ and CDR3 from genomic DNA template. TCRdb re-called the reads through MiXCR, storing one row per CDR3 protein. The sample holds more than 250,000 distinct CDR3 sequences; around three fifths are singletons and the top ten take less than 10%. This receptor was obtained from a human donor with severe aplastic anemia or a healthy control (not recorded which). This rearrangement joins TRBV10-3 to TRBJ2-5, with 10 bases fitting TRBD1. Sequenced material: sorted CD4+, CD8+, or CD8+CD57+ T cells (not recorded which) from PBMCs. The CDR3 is CASSSGTGDPETQYF. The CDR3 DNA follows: TGTGCCAGCAGTTCCGGGACAGGGGACCCAGAGACCCAGTACTTC.